This TCR beta chain is from a study of cytomegalovirus exposure and HLA in healthy donors. Study overall: Both the approximately 130 validation repertoires and the 600 to 750 first-cohort repertoires used the same platform, as reported by a later analysis.

Only in-frame clones appear in the TCRdb table, and some are missing; sequencing was by immunoSEQ multiplex PCR. Of 120,000 or so clones detected, about 91% appear once; the ten largest clones hold less than 1.5%. The CDR3 length is 13 residues. Trimming cost V 2 bases and J 8 bases, with 12 bases left between them. CDR1 is SNHLY, CDR2 FYNNEI, per germline. The donors formed part of the roughly 120-subject validation cohort, distinct from the roughly 620-subject first cohort. The genes are TRBV2 and TRBJ1-1, with no clear D. Sequencing was performed on PBMCs. The TCR comes from a woman aged 18 to 35 in good health and CMV-seronegative. The CDR3 DNA sequence: TGTGCCAGCAGTGAACGTCAGGTACAAGAAGCTTTCTTT. Its protein is CASSERQVQEAFF.